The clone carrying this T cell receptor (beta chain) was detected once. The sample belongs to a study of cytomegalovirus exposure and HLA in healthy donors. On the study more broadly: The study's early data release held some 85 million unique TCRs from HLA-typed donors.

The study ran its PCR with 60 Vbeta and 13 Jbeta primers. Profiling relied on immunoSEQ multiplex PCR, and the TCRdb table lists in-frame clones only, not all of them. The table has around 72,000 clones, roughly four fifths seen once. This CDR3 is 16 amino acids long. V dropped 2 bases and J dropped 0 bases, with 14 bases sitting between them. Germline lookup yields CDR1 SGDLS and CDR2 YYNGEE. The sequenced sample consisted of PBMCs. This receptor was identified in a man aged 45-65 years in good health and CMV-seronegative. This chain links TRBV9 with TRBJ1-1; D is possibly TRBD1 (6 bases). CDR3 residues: CASSVVTGTMNTEAFF. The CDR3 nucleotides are TGTGCCAGCAGCGTTGTGACAGGAACCATGAACACTGAAGCTTTCTTT. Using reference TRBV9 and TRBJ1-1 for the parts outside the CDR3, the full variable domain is DSGVTQTPKHLITATGQRVTLRCSPRSGDLSVYWYQQSLDQGLQFLIQYYNGEERAKGNILERFSAQQFPDLHSELNLSSLELGDSALYFCASSVVTGTMNTEAFFGQGTRLTVV.